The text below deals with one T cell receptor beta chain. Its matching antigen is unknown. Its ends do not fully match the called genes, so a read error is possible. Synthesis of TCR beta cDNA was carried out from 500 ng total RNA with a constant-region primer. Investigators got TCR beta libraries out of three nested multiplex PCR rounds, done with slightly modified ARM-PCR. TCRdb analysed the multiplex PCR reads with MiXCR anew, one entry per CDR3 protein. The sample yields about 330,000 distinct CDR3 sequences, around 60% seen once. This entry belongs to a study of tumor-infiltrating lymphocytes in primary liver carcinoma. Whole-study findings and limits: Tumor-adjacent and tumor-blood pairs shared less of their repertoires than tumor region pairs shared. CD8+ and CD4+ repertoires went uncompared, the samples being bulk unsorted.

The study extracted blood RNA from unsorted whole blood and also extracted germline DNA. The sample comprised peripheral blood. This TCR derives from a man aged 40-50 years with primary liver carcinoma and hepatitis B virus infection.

For the CDR3, the DNA is TGCGCCAGCAGCCAAGGTCCTAGCGCCGACGGGGAGCTGTTCTTT. This translates into CASSQGPSADGELFF. The chain couples TRBV4-1 to TRBJ2-2; D may be TRBD2 (6 bases). CDR3 length equals 15 residues. Germline V gene data show CDR1 as MGHRA and CDR2 as YSYEKL.